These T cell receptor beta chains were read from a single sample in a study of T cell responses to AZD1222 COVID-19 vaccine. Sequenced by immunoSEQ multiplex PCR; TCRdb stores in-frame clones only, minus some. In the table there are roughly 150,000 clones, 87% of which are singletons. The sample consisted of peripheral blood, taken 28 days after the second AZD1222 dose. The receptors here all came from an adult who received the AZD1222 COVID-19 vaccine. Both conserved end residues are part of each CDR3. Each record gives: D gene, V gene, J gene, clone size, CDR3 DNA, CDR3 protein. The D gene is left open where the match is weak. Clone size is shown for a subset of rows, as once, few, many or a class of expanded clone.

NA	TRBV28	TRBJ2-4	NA	TGTGCCAGCAGTAACACCGGGACCCTAGCCAAAAACATTCAGTACTTC	CASSNTGTLAKNIQYF
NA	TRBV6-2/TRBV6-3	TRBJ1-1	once	TGTGCCAGCAGTTACCGGACTGTCAACACTGAAGCTTTCTTT	CASSYRTVNTEAFF
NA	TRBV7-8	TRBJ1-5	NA	TGTGCCAGCAGCCAAGGGATTCAGCCCCAGCATTTT	CASSQGIQPQHF
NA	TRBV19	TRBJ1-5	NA	TGTGCCAGTAGTATATCCAGCGGGGGAACAAACAATCAGCCCCAGCATTTT	CASSISSGGTNNQPQHF
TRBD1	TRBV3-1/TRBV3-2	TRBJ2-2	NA	TGTGCCAGCAGCCAAGCTCGGACAGGGGGAGACACCGGGGAGCTGTTTTTT	CASSQARTGGDTGELFF
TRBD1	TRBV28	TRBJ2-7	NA	TGTGCCAGCAGTGGGTCATTGGGACAGGGAATCGAGCAGTACTTC	CASSGSLGQGIEQYF
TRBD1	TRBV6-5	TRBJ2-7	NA	TGTGCCAGCAGTTACGACAGGGGCGAGCAGTACTTC	CASSYDRGEQYF
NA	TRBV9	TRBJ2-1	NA	TGTGCCAGCAGCTCCCCACAGGGTTGGGGTGAGCAGTTCTTC	CASSSPQGWGEQFF
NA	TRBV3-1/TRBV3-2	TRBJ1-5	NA	TGTGCCAGCAGCCAAGGTCCCCGGGAAAATCAGCCCCAGCATTTT	CASSQGPRENQPQHF
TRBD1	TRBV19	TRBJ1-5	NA	TGTGCCAGTAGTATAACAGGGGCTCAGGGTCAGCCCCAGCATTTT	CASSITGAQGQPQHF
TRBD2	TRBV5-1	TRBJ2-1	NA	TGCGCCAGCAGCTTCCAGACTAGCGGGAGTCAGTTCTTC	CASSFQTSGSQFF
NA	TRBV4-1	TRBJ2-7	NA	TGCGCCAGCAGCCCCCAGGGCACCCCTTTTCTCGGCGAGCAGTACTTC	CASSPQGTPFLGEQYF
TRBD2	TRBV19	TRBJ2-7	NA	TGTGCCAGTAGCCGACTAGCGGGAGGGAGCCACGAGCAGTACTTC	CASSRLAGGSHEQYF
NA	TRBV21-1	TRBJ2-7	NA	TGTGCCAGCAGCCGATACGAGCAGTACTTC	CASSRYEQYF
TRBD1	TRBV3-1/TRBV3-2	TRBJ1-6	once	TGTGCCAGCAGCCAACTCCAACAGGGGAATTCACCCCTCCACTTT	CASSQLQQGNSPLHF
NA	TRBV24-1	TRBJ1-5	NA	TGTGCCACCAGTGGCTGGGGGAATCAGCCCCAGCATTTT	CATSGWGNQPQHF
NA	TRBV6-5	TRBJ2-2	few	TGTGCCAGCAGCCCCGGTAGCGCCGGGGAGCTGTTTTTT	CASSPGSAGELFF
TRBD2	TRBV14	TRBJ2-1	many	TGTGCCAGCAGCCCCTCTGCGGGAGGAGGCAATGAGCAGTTCTTC	CASSPSAGGGNEQFF
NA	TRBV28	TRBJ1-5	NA	TGTGCCAGCAGTTCCGATCAGCCCCAGCATTTT	CASSSDQPQHF
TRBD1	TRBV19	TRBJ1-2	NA	TGTGCCAGTAGTATTGCCGACAGGGTAAACTATGGCTACACCTTC	CASSIADRVNYGYTF
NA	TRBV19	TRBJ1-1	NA	TGTGCCAGTATTGGGACGGTAACTATGAACACTGAAGCTTTCTTT	CASIGTVTMNTEAFF
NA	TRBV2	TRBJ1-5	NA	TGTGCCAGCAGTACCAGACAGCATCAGCCCCAGCATTTT	CASSTRQHQPQHF
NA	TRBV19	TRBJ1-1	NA	TGTGCCAGTATGGAAATCATGAACACTGAAGCTTTCTTT	CASMEIMNTEAFF
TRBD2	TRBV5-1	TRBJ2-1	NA	TGCGCCAGCAGCTTGGTGGCTAGCGGGACTTACAATGAGCAGTTCTTC	CASSLVASGTYNEQFF